Below are 32 T cell receptor beta chains sequenced from a single sample in a study of cytomegalovirus exposure and HLA in healthy donors. Primers for the PCR totalled 60 Vbeta and 13 Jbeta. TCRdb keeps only in-frame clones here, not all; method: immunoSEQ multiplex PCR. In the table there are some 70,000 clones, around three quarters of which are singletons. Sequenced material: PBMCs. These receptors came from a man in his fifties or sixties in good health and CMV-seronegative.

J is TRBJ1-1 and V is TRBV6-5; weak D call: TRBD1 (5 bases). The CDR3 has 14 residues. Looked up from germline, CDR1 is MNHEY and CDR2 is SVGAGI. V lost 6 bases and J 1 base, leaving 12 bases between the germline ends. The DNA for the CDR3 is TGTGCCAGCAGAAGGGGTCAAGAGAACACTGAAGCTTTCTTT. It codes for CASRRGQENTEAFF.

This chain connects TRBV9 to TRBJ1-1, with 7 bases that match TRBD1. The CDR3 covers 16 residues. V lost 4 bases, J lost 3 bases, and 12 bases stayed unmatched. Germline V gives CDR1 SGDLS, CDR2 YYNGEE. Written as DNA, the CDR3 is TGTGCCAGCAGCCCTAACTTGAGGGGGCGGGACACTGAAGCTTTCTTT. This sequence encodes CASSPNLRGRDTEAFF.

This chain joins TRBV5-1 and TRBJ1-5, with a weak D call TRBD1 (5 bases). Germline loops: CDR1 SGHRS, CDR2 YFSETQ. The length of the CDR3 is 15 residues. The ends were cut back, 4 bases at V and 0 bases at J, with 11 bases in the middle. The CDR3 DNA is TGCGCCAGCAGCCTCGCAGGGCGTAGCAATCAGCCCCAGCATTTT. It is translated as CASSLAGRSNQPQHF.

V gene TRBV28 combines with J gene TRBJ2-1, with 8 bases aligning to TRBD2. V lost 6 bases to trimming and J lost 7 bases; unmatched junction nucleotides: 11. This CDR3 region has 15 residues. The germline CDR1 and CDR2 sequences are MDHEN and SYDVKM. CDR3 nucleotides: TGTGCCAGCAGGCCCAATAGCGGGATTTGGAATGAGCAGTTCTTC. Residues: CASRPNSGIWNEQFF.

This sequence joins TRBV14 and TRBJ2-7; TRBD2 agrees at 14 bases. Per the germline V gene, CDR1 is SGHDN and CDR2 is FVKESK. The J segment lost 6 bases and the V segment lost 4 bases, leaving 5 bases of the junction unmatched. This CDR3 spans 15 amino acids. The CDR3 nucleotides read TGTGCCAGCAGCCCGGGACTAGCGGGAGTTGGCGAGCAGTACTTC. Translating it yields CASSPGLAGVGEQYF.

V usage is TRBV6-1 and J usage is TRBJ1-2, with TRBD1 identical over 8 bases. J lost 8 bases, V lost 3 bases, and 11 bases had no gene match. The CDR3 sequence is 15 residues long. The germline CDR1 and CDR2 sequences are MNHNS and SASEGT. The CDR3 nucleotides are TGTGCCAGCAGTGATCCCGGGACAGGCTTTCGGGGCTACACCTTC. It codes for CASSDPGTGFRGYTF.

The V gene is TRBV6-5, the J gene TRBJ1-2; 7 nucleotides line up with TRBD1. CDR1 and CDR2 from the germline V gene are MNHEY and SVGAGI. The CDR3 has 15 amino acids. Trimming cost V 5 bases and J 4 bases; bases outside gene matches: 10. CDR3 amino acids: CASSPDRVGAYGYTF. The CDR3, as DNA: TGTGCCAGCAGTCCCGACAGGGTGGGGGCCTATGGCTACACCTTC.

This chain uses TRBV7-9 with TRBJ2-7, with D perhaps TRBD2 (5 bases). The ends were cut back, 2 bases at V and 7 bases at J, with 12 bases in the middle. The CDR3 runs 13 residues. Germline CDR1 is SEHNR and CDR2 is FQNEAQ (reference sequence). The CDR3 loop reads CASSLKAGGEQYF. The CDR3 bases are TGTGCCAGCAGCTTAAAGGCAGGCGGGGAGCAGTACTTC. The full variable domain, rest sourced from reference TRBV7-9 and TRBJ2-7, is DTGVSQNPRHKITKRGQNVTFRCDPISEHNRLYWYRQTLGQGPEFLTYFQNEAQLEKSRLLSDRFSAERPKGSFSTLEIQRTEQGDSAMYLCASSLKAGGEQYFGPGTRLTVT.

This rearrangement joins TRBV4-1 to TRBJ1-2; possible D gene TRBD1, 5 bases. Germline values: CDR1 MGHRA, CDR2 YSYEKL. The CDR3 consists of 13 residues. V was trimmed by 0 bases and J by 8 bases, leaving 10 bases between them. The CDR3 region has the DNA TGCGCCAGCAGCCAAGATCACAGGTCCGGCTACACCTTC. It yields the protein CASSQDHRSGYTF.

This sequence joins TRBV29-1 and TRBJ1-2, with D uncertain. This CDR3 comprises 12 residues. Germline V gene sequence: CDR1 SQVTM, CDR2 ANQGSEA. V was trimmed by 7 bases and J by 0 bases, leaving 9 bases between them. DNA of the CDR3: TGCAGCGGATCTACGGCTAACTATGGCTACACCTTC. It encodes CSGSTANYGYTF.

The V and J genes are TRBV7-2 and TRBJ2-3; 14 bases map to TRBD2. Germline V lookup: CDR1 SGHTA, CDR2 FQGNSA. This CDR3 is built from 19 residues. The J segment lost 3 bases and the V segment lost 4 bases, leaving 12 bases of the junction unmatched. The CDR3 reads CASSSVGRGTSGRTDTQYF. In nucleotides, the CDR3 is TGTGCCAGCAGCTCGGTCGGTCGGGGGACTAGCGGGAGAACAGATACGCAGTATTTT.

The chain is built from TRBV6-4 and TRBJ2-3; TRBD2 matches 9 bases. V gave up 4 bases and J gave up 4 bases; unmatched junction bases: 6. Germline V gives CDR1 MRHNA, CDR2 SNTAGT. There are 15 residues in the CDR3. The CDR3: CASSAAGGRADTQYF. The CDR3 bases are TGTGCCAGCAGTGCAGCGGGGGGACGCGCAGATACGCAGTATTTT.

This chain uses TRBV7-2 with TRBJ1-5; D uncertain. V lost 2 bases to trimming and J lost 5 bases, with 10 bases between them. CDR1 is SGHTA and CDR2 is FQGNSA in the germline V gene. There are 14 residues in the CDR3. The CDR3 region is CASSLLVGDQPQHF. The CDR3 nucleotides read TGTGCCAGCAGCTTATTGGTCGGGGATCAGCCCCAGCATTTT.

CDR3: CASRQRQISNQPQHF. Written as DNA, the CDR3 is TGTGCCAGCAGACAGAGACAGATTAGCAATCAGCCCCAGCATTTT. J is TRBJ1-5 and V is TRBV6-5; D may be TRBD1 (5 bases). The V end was cut by 6 bases, the J end by 0 bases, with 12 bases between. CDR3 length equals 15 residues. Germline CDR1 and CDR2: MNHEY and SVGAGI.

The chain has TRBV7-9 and TRBJ1-1; D perhaps matches TRBD1 (6 bases). Germline-derived CDR1 and CDR2 are SEHNR and FQNEAQ (reference sequence). Trimming left V 6 bases short and J 3 bases short, with 17 bases between. This CDR3 spans 15 amino acids. The CDR3 here is CASRPTQGKDTEAFF. The CDR3 DNA reads TGTGCCAGCAGACCTACACAGGGAAAGGACACTGAAGCTTTCTTT.

This clone was recorded once. The chain is built from TRBV6-1 and TRBJ1-5; D gene uncertain. Trimming removed 2 bases at V and 1 base at J, with 15 bases between. CDR1 is MNHNS and CDR2 is SASEGT in the germline V gene. The CDR3 sequence is 17 residues long. CDR3 protein: CASSELVAGSSNQPQHF. DNA for the CDR3: TGTGCCAGCAGTGAACTTGTGGCAGGTTCGAGCAATCAGCCCCAGCATTTT.

This clone came up a few times. The chain combines TRBV30 with TRBJ1-2; no clear D. CDR1 is GTSNPN and CDR2 is SVGIG in the germline V gene (reference sequence). There are 13 residues in the CDR3. V gave up 4 bases and J gave up 3 bases, with 12 bases separating them. The CDR3 is CAWTGRAYYGYTF. In DNA form, the CDR3 reads TGTGCCTGGACTGGCCGAGCGTACTATGGCTACACCTTC.

V is TRBV18 and J is TRBJ2-2; the D gene is possibly TRBD1 (5 bases). V dropped 2 bases and J dropped 2 bases, with 9 bases sitting between them. The CDR3 consists of 15 residues. Germline assignment: CDR1 KGHSH and CDR2 LQKENI. CDR3 sequence (DNA): TGTGCCAGCTCACCAGGGGCCGCAAACACCGGGGAGCTGTTTTTT. Protein: CASSPGAANTGELFF.

The chain combines TRBV18 with TRBJ2-1; D is uncertain. Germline V CDR1 and CDR2: KGHSH, LQKENI. V lost 8 bases to trimming and J lost 6 bases, with 8 bases between them. The CDR3 is 11 residues long. The CDR3 spells CASRTGNEQFF. The CDR3 coding sequence is TGTGCCAGCCGTACGGGCAATGAGCAGTTCTTC.

The CDR3 coding sequence is TGTGCCAGCAGCTTATCTTTTGGGGCCGCAGATACGCAGTATTTT. Its translation is CASSLSFGAADTQYF. V and J are TRBV7-3 and TRBJ2-3, with TRBD1 as a possible D gene (5 bases). V gave up 2 bases and J gave up 4 bases, with 13 bases separating them. The germline V gene encodes CDR1 SGHTA and CDR2 FQGTGA. CDR3 length equals 15 residues.

Written as DNA, the CDR3 is TGTGCCAGCAGCAGACAGGGGGGGATCAGTGAAGCTTTCTTT. Protein product: CASSRQGGISEAFF. This chain connects TRBV11-2 to TRBJ1-1, with TRBD1 identical over 9 bases. CDR1 SGHAT and CDR2 FQNNGV come from the germline V gene. After removal of 5 bases from V and 7 bases from J, the junction contained 8 bases not matched to a gene. This CDR3 contains 14 residues.

CDR3 sequence (DNA): TGCAGCGTTGGGGAGAGAAGCAATCAGCCCCAGCATTTT. Protein sequence: CSVGERSNQPQHF. This chain joins TRBV29-1 and TRBJ1-5; D gene uncertain. Trimming removed 4 bases from V and 1 base from J, with 8 bases in between. CDR1 and CDR2 (germline): SQVTM, ANQGSEA. CDR3 length: 13 amino acids.

V gene TRBV4-1 combines with J gene TRBJ1-4; 8 bases match TRBD1. Per germline, CDR1 MGHRA and CDR2 YSYEKL. V gave up 5 bases and J gave up 8 bases; unmatched junction bases: 7. This CDR3 is built from 14 residues. CDR3 DNA sequence: TGCGCCAGCAGCTTAACAGGGGGTCCGGAAAAACTGTTTTTT. This gives the protein CASSLTGGPEKLFF.

This clone was detected only once. J is TRBJ1-1 and V is TRBV11-3, with D possibly matching TRBD1 (5 bases). In germline, CDR1 is SGHNT, CDR2 YENEEA. The CDR3 is 13 residues long. The V and J ends lost 5 bases and 1 base respectively, with 8 bases between them. CDR3 loop: CASSVQGNTEAFF. The CDR3, as DNA: TGTGCCAGCAGCGTCCAGGGGAACACTGAAGCTTTCTTT.

V gene TRBV28 combines with J gene TRBJ2-5; D possibly corresponds to TRBD1 (5 bases). Germline assignment: CDR1 MDHEN and CDR2 SYDVKM. The CDR3 consists of 13 residues. V was cut by 6 bases and J by 5 bases, with 13 bases left in between. The CDR3 here is CASRGPGRETQYF. As DNA, the CDR3 is TGTGCCAGCAGGGGGCCAGGGCGGGAGACCCAGTACTTC.

The chain has TRBV28 and TRBJ1-4, with 11 bases aligning to TRBD1. V was pared by 6 bases and J by 2 bases, with 5 bases of the junction left unmatched. CDR1 and CDR2 from the germline V gene are MDHEN and SYDVKM. CDR3 size: 16 residues. The CDR3 region has the DNA TGTGCCAGCAGCCGGACAGGGGGCAGGACTAATGAAAAACTGTTTTTT. Protein product: CASSRTGGRTNEKLFF.

The rearrangement uses TRBV7-9 and TRBJ2-2; 8 bases match TRBD2. Germline V CDR1 and CDR2: SEHNR, FQNEAQ (reference sequence). CDR3 length equals 14 residues. V lost 5 bases, J lost 6 bases, and 5 bases stayed unmatched. The CDR3 is CASSPSGGSGELFF. In DNA form, the CDR3 reads TGTGCCAGCAGCCCCTCGGGGGGGTCCGGGGAGCTGTTTTTT.

The genes are TRBV7-2 and TRBJ2-1, with 16 bases that match TRBD2. This CDR3 is 16 amino acids long. The germline V gene has CDR1 SGHTA and CDR2 FQGNSA. With 1 base clipped from V and 10 bases from J, the junction kept 4 bases outside the gene matches. In DNA, the CDR3 is TGTGCCAGCAGCTTAGAAGGGACTAGCGGGGGGGCGGAGCAGTTCTTC. Protein product: CASSLEGTSGGAEQFF.

V and J are TRBV6-1 and TRBJ1-5; 11 positions agree with TRBD1. Germline V CDR1 and CDR2: MNHNS, SASEGT. J was trimmed by 7 bases and V by 6 bases; bases with no gene match: 5. The CDR3 loop spans 14 amino acids. Here the CDR3 reads CASRSGQGGQPQHF. CDR3 coding DNA: TGTGCCAGCAGGTCGGGACAGGGGGGACAGCCCCAGCATTTT.

The gene calls are TRBV6-5 and TRBJ2-7; 13 bases agree with TRBD2. V shed 6 bases and J 4 bases; nucleotides not matched to a gene: 0. The CDR3 totals 13 residues. Germline V lookup: CDR1 MNHEY, CDR2 SVGAGI. CDR3 loop: CASRTSGRYEQYF. In DNA form, the CDR3 reads TGTGCCAGCAGGACTAGCGGGAGGTACGAGCAGTACTTC.

The CDR3, as DNA: TGCGCCAGCAGCTTGGGGGGACAGTACGAGCAGTACTTC. Protein sequence: CASSLGGQYEQYF. V is TRBV5-1 and J is TRBJ2-7, with 7 bases matching TRBD1. V lost 0 bases, J lost 4 bases, and 1 base stayed unmatched. In germline, CDR1 is SGHRS, CDR2 YFSETQ. CDR3 length: 13 amino acids.

The chain is built from TRBV11-2 and TRBJ2-5; D might be TRBD2 (7 bases). Germline assignment: CDR1 SGHAT and CDR2 FQNNGV. Trimming left V 6 bases short and J 5 bases short, with 16 bases between. This CDR3 contains 14 residues. CDR3 nucleotides: TGTGCCAGCAGTCGGGGAGGGGGGTTTGAGACCCAGTACTTC. Protein product: CASSRGGGFETQYF.